This is a list of T cell receptor beta chains from one sample in a study of Graves' ophthalmopathy and Graves' hyperthyroidism. TCRdb re-called the multiplex PCR reads through MiXCR, storing one row per CDR3 protein. The sample shows 200,000 to 250,000 distinct CDR3 sequences, less than 55% of them seen only once. The material sequenced was peripheral blood. The origin of the receptors is an adult man with Graves' ophthalmopathy. Both conserved end residues are part of each CDR3. Fields, in order: CDR3 length, D gene, V gene, clone size, J gene, CDR3 DNA, CDR3 protein. D genes are given only for firm matches. Expanded clones are given a class, and other clones once, few, many or no size at all.

>16|NA|TRBV7-2|NA|TRBJ1-5
TGTGCCAGCAGCTTAGGGGCAGGGAGGGGGAATCAGCCCCAGCATTTT
CASSLGAGRGNQPQHF
>14|NA|TRBV7-9|NA|TRBJ1-2
TGTGCCAGCAGCTTAGTCAGGGACCCATATGGCTACACCTTC
CASSLVRDPYGYTF
>13|NA|TRBV9|few|TRBJ1-6
TGTGCCAGCAGCTCCGAGCCCAACTCACCCCTCCACTTT
CASSSEPNSPLHF
>15|NA|TRBV20-1|NA|TRBJ1-2
TGCAGTGCTAGAGATCTCGGGCAGGGAACGTATGGCTACACCTTC
CSARDLGQGTYGYTF
>15|TRBD2|TRBV12-3/TRBV12-4|NA|TRBJ2-5
TGTGCCAGCAGCTCGGGACTAGCGGGAGCAGAGACCCAGTACTTC
CASSSGLAGAETQYF
>14|NA|TRBV18|few|TRBJ2-3
TGTGCCAGCTCACCCTATGTCACGTCGGATACGCAGTATTTT
CASSPYVTSDTQYF
>14|NA|TRBV10-3|few|TRBJ2-5
TGTGCCAGCAGTTACTCGATGGAACGAGAGACCCAGTACTTC
CASSYSMERETQYF
>16|NA|TRBV5-1|NA|TRBJ1-1
TGCGCCAGCAGCTTAGCGGGGGCGCCTTCGAACACTGAAGCTTTCTTT
CASSLAGAPSNTEAFF
>17|TRBD2|TRBV12-3/TRBV12-4|few|TRBJ2-7
TGTGCCAGCAGTTTATTTAGCGGGGGTCCTTCCTCCTACGAGCAGTACTTC
CASSLFSGGPSSYEQYF
>15|TRBD2|TRBV5-1|NA|TRBJ2-5
TGCGCCAGCAGCTTGACGGCGGGAGGTGGAGAGACCCAGTACTTC
CASSLTAGGGETQYF
>15|NA|TRBV6-1|NA|TRBJ2-5
TGTGCCAGCAGTGGTCTGGGACAATTCCAAGAGACCCAGTACTTC
CASSGLGQFQETQYF
>16|TRBD2|TRBV4-1|NA|TRBJ2-7
TGCGCCAGCAGCACCGGGCCTAGCGGAGCAACCTACGAGCAGTACTTC
CASSTGPSGATYEQYF
>13|NA|TRBV11-2|NA|TRBJ2-7
TGTGCCAGCAGCTTCGGGGGACAAGACGAGCAGTACTTC
CASSFGGQDEQYF
>15|NA|TRBV10-3|NA|TRBJ1-1
TGTGCCAGCAGCGACCGAATTGCCATGAACACTGAAGCTTTCTTT
CASSDRIAMNTEAFF
>14|NA|TRBV28|NA|TRBJ2-3
TGTGCCAGCAGTTTCCTGAGTGGCACAGATACGCAGTATTTT
CASSFLSGTDTQYF
>16|NA|TRBV30|NA|TRBJ2-3
TGTGCCTGGAGAGGGTTGGTAGCGGCTAGCACAGATACGCAGTATTTT
CAWRGLVAASTDTQYF
>16|NA|TRBV16|NA|TRBJ1-5
TGTGCCAGCAGCCCAACCGTGGGCTTAAGCAATCAGCCCCAGCATTTT
CASSPTVGLSNQPQHF
>15|NA|TRBV20-1|few|TRBJ2-7
TGCAGTGCTAGGAATATATTGGGACCCTCCTACGAGCAGTACTTC
CSARNILGPSYEQYF
>16|TRBD1|TRBV7-9|NA|TRBJ2-5
TGTGCCAGCAGTTTGACTCCCGGGACAGGGGAAGAGACCCAGTACTTC
CASSLTPGTGEETQYF
>12|NA|TRBV7-9|NA|TRBJ2-7
TGTGCCAGCAACTCCCCTCGATACGAGCAGTACTTC
CASNSPRYEQYF
>18|TRBD1|TRBV7-9|few|TRBJ1-6
TGTGCCAGCAGCTCGACAGGGCCCCTCAGCTCCTATAATTCACCCCTCCACTTT
CASSSTGPLSSYNSPLHF
>15|NA|TRBV7-3|NA|TRBJ1-2
TGTGCCAGCTCCACAGGGATCGGCCTCGAATATGGCTACACCTTC
CASSTGIGLEYGYTF
>12|NA|TRBV10-3|NA|TRBJ1-1
TGTGCCATCAGTGAGTCGGACACGGAAGCTTTCTTT
CAISESDTEAFF
>13|NA|TRBV20-1|NA|TRBJ1-2
TGCAGTGCTGCTGGGACTCCAAACTATGGCTACACCTTC
CSAAGTPNYGYTF
>15|NA|TRBV7-9|NA|TRBJ1-1
TGTGCCAGCAGTCCGGGGAGGGTGGAAAGGACTGAAGCTTTCTTT
CASSPGRVERTEAFF
>15|TRBD1|TRBV24-1|NA|TRBJ2-5
TGTGCCACCAGTGCGAACAGGGGGAGCCAAGAGACCCAGTACTTC
CATSANRGSQETQYF
>16|NA|TRBV10-3|NA|TRBJ1-5
TGTGCCATCAGTGAGGGAGGAACAGGTGGAAAGCAGCCCCAGCATTTT
CAISEGGTGGKQPQHF
>14|NA|TRBV20-1|NA|TRBJ1-6
TGCAGTGACGCGGCCCAAATTTGGAATTCACCCCTCCACTTT
CSDAAQIWNSPLHF